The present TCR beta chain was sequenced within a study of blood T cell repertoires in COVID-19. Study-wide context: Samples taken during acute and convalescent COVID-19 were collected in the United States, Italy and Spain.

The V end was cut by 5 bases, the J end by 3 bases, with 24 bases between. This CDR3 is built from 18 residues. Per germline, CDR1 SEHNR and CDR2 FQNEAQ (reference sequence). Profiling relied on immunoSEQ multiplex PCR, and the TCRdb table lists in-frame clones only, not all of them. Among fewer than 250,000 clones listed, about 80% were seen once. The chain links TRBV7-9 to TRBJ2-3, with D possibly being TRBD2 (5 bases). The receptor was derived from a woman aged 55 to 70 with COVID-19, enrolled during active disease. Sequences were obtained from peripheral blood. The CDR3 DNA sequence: TGTGCCAGCAGCCCTGACTCCTCCCACGGGGTCGGAACAGATACGCAGTATTTT. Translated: CASSPDSSHGVGTDTQYF.